This T cell receptor beta chain was identified in a study of blood T cell repertoires in COVID-19. Sequencing was performed with immunoSEQ multiplex PCR; in TCRdb, only in-frame clones are kept and a portion is missing. The profile covers around 220,000 clones, with more than 75% appearing a single time and about 4.5% taken by the ten largest. This clone appeared once. Sequencing was performed on peripheral blood. This sequence was found in a man aged 50 to 59 with acute or convalescent COVID-19.

For the CDR3, the DNA is TGCGCCAGCAGCCCCCCCCAGGGCCAGAACACTGAAGCTTTCTTT. Amino acid sequence: CASSPPQGQNTEAFF. The chain employs TRBV5-1 and TRBJ1-1; TRBD1 might be the D (5 bases). Germline CDR1 reads SGHRS; CDR2 reads YFSETQ. V lost 4 bases to trimming and J lost 1 base, with 14 bases between them. The CDR3 is 15 residues long.